The 27 T cell receptor beta chains presented below share a single source sample, sequenced in a study of OX40 agonist ivuxolimab in advanced cancers. Library method: the immunoSEQ multiplex PCR assay. This immuneACCESS table, as held by TCRdb, lists in-frame sequences with V and J called but not all clones. Of the missing ones, under half trace to an unresolved V gene in checked studies; the others have no known cause. Within this sample are tens of thousands of clones, with 75% to 85% of them counted one time only. The top ten clones comprise about 2% of the sample. Sample: CD4+ or CD8+ T cells sorted from blood, taken in a trial of the OX40 agonist ivuxolimab. Receptors originate from an adult with an advanced solid tumor such as melanoma, head and neck, liver or kidney cancer.

The chain is built from TRBV2 and TRBJ2-7; tentatively, D is TRBD2 (5 bases). V was cut by 6 bases and J by 3 bases, with 15 bases left in between. CDR1 and CDR2 (germline): SNHLY, FYNNEI. There are 14 residues in the CDR3. For the CDR3, the DNA is TGTGCCAGCAGGGCAACACGGGATCTCTACGAGCAGTACTTC. Translated, it gives CASRATRDLYEQYF.

The chain is built from TRBV11-2 and TRBJ2-3, with D possibly matching TRBD1 (6 bases). The germline V gene has CDR1 SGHAT and CDR2 FQNNGV. Between the trimmed V and J ends, which lost 1 base and 3 bases, there was a span of 11 bases. The CDR3 covers 15 residues. In DNA, the CDR3 is TGTGCCAGCAGCTTAGTACAGGGTCGGACAGATACGCAGTATTTT. This sequence encodes CASSLVQGRTDTQYF.

This sequence joins TRBV23-1 and TRBJ1-1; no firm D call. TRBV23-1 is reported as an ORF; its role is uncertain. Between the trimmed V and J ends, which lost 0 bases and 0 bases, there was a span of 14 bases. This CDR3 spans 17 amino acids. As DNA, the CDR3 is TGCGCCAGCAGTCAATCTCTTACACGGGTACTGAACACTGAAGCTTTCTTT. Protein product: CASSQSLTRVLNTEAFF.

The chain uses TRBV7-9 and TRBJ1-3; 7 bases agree with TRBD1. Germline V lookup: CDR1 SEHNR, CDR2 FQNEAQ (reference sequence). Unmatched junction bases numbered 6, after V lost 3 bases and J lost 4 bases. The CDR3 is made up of 15 amino acids. In DNA form, the CDR3 reads TGTGCCAGCAGCTTCGACAGGGTATCAGGAAACACCATATATTTT. As protein: CASSFDRVSGNTIYF.

The chain combines TRBV14 with TRBJ2-5; 7 bases match TRBD2. Germline values: CDR1 SGHDN, CDR2 FVKESK. The CDR3 covers 14 residues. V was clipped by 3 bases and J by 3 bases; unmatched bases: 4. This CDR3 is CASSQLGGEETQYF. CDR3 DNA: TGTGCCAGCAGCCAGTTGGGGGGGGAAGAGACCCAGTACTTC.

The chain carries TRBV7-9 and TRBJ1-2; 7 bases are a match to TRBD1. Per germline, CDR1 SEHNR and CDR2 FQNEAQ (reference sequence). V lost 1 base, J lost 5 bases, and 7 bases stayed unmatched. The CDR3 has 15 residues. Here the CDR3 reads CASSLVQGWRYGYTF. CDR3 sequence (DNA): TGTGCCAGCAGCTTAGTACAGGGGTGGAGGTATGGCTACACCTTC.

Only one count was recorded for this clone. The chain combines TRBV9 with TRBJ2-7, with TRBD2 as a possible D gene (6 bases). CDR3 length: 15 amino acids. Germline loops: CDR1 SGDLS, CDR2 YYNGEE. The V end was cut by 0 bases, the J end by 6 bases, with 16 bases between. CDR3 bases: TGTGCCAGCAGCGTAGCCCCCGGGAGCCCATCCGAGCAGTACTTC. It encodes CASSVAPGSPSEQYF.

The CDR3 bases are TGTGCCAGCAACCGACAGGGGCCGAACACTGAAGCTTTCTTT. It encodes CASNRQGPNTEAFF. The chain has TRBV27 and TRBJ1-1, with 8 bases lining up with TRBD1. V lost 7 bases, J lost 1 base, and 5 bases stayed unmatched. Germline V gives CDR1 MNHEY, CDR2 SMNVEV (reference sequence). The CDR3 covers 14 residues.

This clone has a handful of counts. This chain uses TRBV29-1 with TRBJ1-4; D possibly corresponds to TRBD1 (6 bases). V lost 6 bases to trimming and J lost 4 bases, with 12 bases between them. Germline V lookup: CDR1 SQVTM, CDR2 ANQGSEA. CDR3 size: 13 residues. The DNA for the CDR3 is TGCAGCGTCCGGCGACAGGTTAATGAAAAACTGTTTTTT. It is translated as CSVRRQVNEKLFF.

The V call is TRBV18, the J call TRBJ1-4; TRBD1 might be the D (6 bases). V was cut by 5 bases and J by 3 bases, with 19 bases left in between. In germline, CDR1 is KGHSH, CDR2 LQKENI. The CDR3 loop spans 17 amino acids. CDR3 DNA sequence: TGTGCCAGCTCATCCCTACCCGGGGGCTTAGCTAATGAAAAACTGTTTTTT. Protein: CASSSLPGGLANEKLFF.

This chain joins TRBV10-2 and TRBJ2-7, with TRBD2 identical over 9 bases. This CDR3 has 15 amino acids. Germline values: CDR1 WSHSY, CDR2 SAAADI. With 11 bases clipped from V and 3 bases from J, the junction kept 14 bases outside the gene matches. DNA of the CDR3: TGCGCCGCCTCCAGACAAGCGGGAGGTATCTACGAGCAGTACTTC. It is translated as CAASRQAGGIYEQYF.

The chain links TRBV10-3 to TRBJ2-3; D is possibly TRBD1 (6 bases). Looked up from germline, CDR1 is ENHRY and CDR2 is SYGVKD. This CDR3 is built from 13 residues. The germline V and J ends were trimmed by 8 bases and 2 bases, with 11 bases remaining between them. The CDR3 protein is CAIGRDNTDTQYF. Written as DNA, the CDR3 is TGTGCCATCGGCCGGGACAACACAGATACGCAGTATTTT.

The chain uses TRBV5-5 and TRBJ1-4; weak D call: TRBD1 (5 bases). The V end was cut by 3 bases, the J end by 3 bases, with 18 bases between. The CDR3 runs 17 residues. Germline V gene sequence: CDR1 SGHKS, CDR2 YYEKEE (reference sequence). In DNA, the CDR3 is TGTGCCAGCAGCTCCTTGGTCTGGAGGGGCCCTAATGAAAAACTGTTTTTT. Translating gives CASSSLVWRGPNEKLFF.

In its sample, this clone was seen a few times. The chain uses TRBV30 and TRBJ1-1; no clear D. The V end was cut by 0 bases, the J end by 0 bases, with 11 bases between. The CDR3 is 15 residues long. Germline V gene lookup returns CDR1 GTSNPN and CDR2 SVGIG (reference sequence). The CDR3 is CAWSVRRAMNTEAFF. In DNA form, the CDR3 reads TGTGCCTGGAGTGTACGCCGAGCTATGAACACTGAAGCTTTCTTT.

This clone was found a few times. The J gene is TRBJ1-5, the V gene TRBV18, with D hard to call. This CDR3 region has 17 residues. Trimming removed 2 bases at V and 0 bases at J, with 14 bases between. Germline V gene data show CDR1 as KGHSH and CDR2 as LQKENI. CDR3 coding DNA: TGTGCCAGCTCACCATCCGGCATTTCTAATAGCAATCAGCCCCAGCATTTT. Protein sequence: CASSPSGISNSNQPQHF.

The chain carries TRBV2 and TRBJ2-2; unclear D gene. V dropped 4 bases and J dropped 6 bases, with 3 bases sitting between them. From germline, CDR1 is SNHLY and CDR2 FYNNEI. This CDR3 comprises 11 residues. The CDR3 nucleotides read TGTGCCAGCAGTGCTCCCGGGGAGCTGTTTTTT. As protein: CASSAPGELFF.

The rearrangement links TRBV18 to TRBJ1-2; possible D gene TRBD1, 6 bases. Deletions cut 0 bases from V and 3 bases from J, with 14 bases between. The CDR3 length is 16 residues. The germline V gene has CDR1 KGHSH and CDR2 LQKENI. The CDR3 is CASSPPRGGADYGYTF. The DNA of the CDR3 is TGTGCCAGCTCACCACCGCGGGGGGGCGCGGACTATGGCTACACCTTC.

The DNA of the CDR3 is TGTGCCAGCAGCTTAGGGACTAGCCGGGTTCAAGAGACCCAGTACTTC. The encoded protein is CASSLGTSRVQETQYF. V usage is TRBV7-3 and J usage is TRBJ2-5; 9 bases agree with TRBD2. There are 16 residues in the CDR3. The germline V gene has CDR1 SGHTA and CDR2 FQGTGA. V lost 2 bases, J lost 2 bases, and 6 bases stayed unmatched.

In the case of this clone: Its ends do not fully match the called genes, so a read error is possible. The gene calls are TRBV7-7 and TRBJ2-1; 9 positions match TRBD1. In germline, CDR1 is SSHAT, CDR2 FNYEAQ (reference sequence). The CDR3 contains 16 residues. The CDR3 coding sequence is TGTGCTAGCAGCTCCCTGGACAGGGGAGTAGACAATGAGCAGTTCTTC. It specifies CASSSLDRGVDNEQFF.

This clone appeared a few times. V usage is TRBV4-1 and J usage is TRBJ1-2; D remains unclear. The germline V gene encodes CDR1 MGHRA and CDR2 YSYEKL. With 4 bases removed from V and 7 bases from J, the gap between germline ends came to 22 bases. CDR3 length equals 16 residues. The CDR3 reads CASSRVEGRIDRGYTF. The CDR3 DNA follows: TGCGCCAGCAGCCGGGTCGAAGGAAGAATCGACCGTGGCTACACCTTC.

The V and J genes are TRBV6-5 and TRBJ1-4, with D unresolved. The CDR3 loop spans 14 amino acids. Trimming shortened V by 4 bases and J by 7 bases, and 13 bases separated the two germline ends. CDR1 and CDR2 (germline): MNHEY, SVGAGI. CDR3 nucleotide sequence: TGTGCCAGCAGTTGGGTTCTGGGGAGTGAAAAACTGTTTTTT. Translation: CASSWVLGSEKLFF.

This clone was counted once. The rearrangement links TRBV20-1 to TRBJ2-5, with a possible D match to TRBD1 (5 bases). Per germline, CDR1 DFQATT and CDR2 SNEGSKA (reference sequence). Trimming took off 2 bases at V and 4 bases at J, with 5 bases between the two ends. The CDR3 spans 11 residues. CDR3 loop: CSARTGETQYF. In DNA form, the CDR3 reads TGCAGTGCTAGAACAGGAGAGACCCAGTACTTC.

The chain couples TRBV5-1 to TRBJ2-3, with TRBD1 matching 7 bases. CDR3 size: 12 residues. Germline V CDR1 and CDR2: SGHRS, YFSETQ. V trimming: 6 bases; J trimming: 4 bases; junction bases outside the gene matches: 2. CDR3 nucleotide sequence: TGCGCCAGCAATCAGGGGGCAGATACGCAGTATTTT. Translating it yields CASNQGADTQYF.

The CDR3 here is CASIFESNTEAFF. In nucleotides, the CDR3 is TGTGCCAGCATCTTCGAGAGTAACACTGAAGCTTTCTTT. The genes are TRBV2 and TRBJ1-1; the D is unclear. Trimming took off 7 bases at V and 2 bases at J, with 11 bases between the two ends. The germline CDR1 and CDR2 sequences are SNHLY and FYNNEI. CDR3 size: 13 residues.

V usage is TRBV27 and J usage is TRBJ2-7, with D tentatively TRBD2 (5 bases). The CDR3 is 16 amino acids. V lost 4 bases and J 0 bases, leaving 16 bases between the germline ends. Germline CDR1 MNHEY, CDR2 SMNVEV (reference sequence). The CDR3 bases are TGTGCCAGCAGTTCCCGACTAACCAGCACCTCCTACGAGCAGTACTTC. It translates to CASSSRLTSTSYEQYF.

Details on this clone: Relative to the germline gene, one junction end is altered; a read error may explain this. DNA of the CDR3: TGTGCCAGCAGTGAAGGGCAGACAGTTACGCAGTATTTT. Its translation is CASSEGQTVTQYF. This sequence joins TRBV2 and TRBJ2-3, with D possibly TRBD1 on 5 matching bases. The CDR3 length is 13 residues. Germline CDR1 and CDR2: SNHLY and FYNNEI.

The table lists this clone with a few counts. Other DNA variants within this sample encode the same CDR3. The rearrangement links TRBV30 to TRBJ1-1; D not resolved. Trimming pared 0 bases from V and 1 base from J, leaving 3 bases between. Germline CDR1 GTSNPN, CDR2 SVGIG (reference sequence). The length of the CDR3 is 12 residues. The CDR3 DNA follows: TGTGCCTGGAGTGTAGGGAACACTGAAGCTTTCTTT. Protein sequence: CAWSVGNTEAFF.